Listed below are T cell receptor beta chains from one sample, sequenced in a study of T cell changes during pregnancy in multiple sclerosis. Measured with immunoSEQ multiplex PCR; TCRdb has only the in-frame clones, and not every one. The sample contains tens of thousands of clones, 80% to 95% of which appear only once. The sequencing here drew on CD4+ T cells from peripheral blood mononuclear cells, taken after pregnancy. The receptors here all came from a female donor with multiple sclerosis, enrolled in a pregnancy study. The conserved cysteine and the conserved F or W are not part of the CDR3 here. The order of the fields is J gene, V gene, D gene, CDR3 protein. A D gene is named only where the DNA matches it firmly.

J: TRBJ1-6; V: TRBV6-5; D: TRBD1; CDR3: ASRGQGAYNSPLH
J: TRBJ2-3; V: TRBV9; D: -; CDR3: ASSPLRGPTDTQY
J: TRBJ1-6; V: TRBV6-6; D: -; CDR3: ASSYFAQDSPLH
J: TRBJ2-7; V: TRBV5-4; D: TRBD1; CDR3: ASSEGQPNLYEQY
J: TRBJ2-7; V: TRBV9; D: TRBD1; CDR3: ASSVATGQGIEEQY
J: TRBJ2-2; V: TRBV5-5; D: -; CDR3: ASSWSANTGELF
J: TRBJ2-7; V: TRBV4-1; D: -; CDR3: ASSQDEDTGPYEQY
J: TRBJ1-5; V: TRBV2; D: -; CDR3: ASSERGIHQPQH
J: TRBJ2-3; V: TRBV10-3; D: -; CDR3: AISVTPEADTQY
J: TRBJ2-3; V: TRBV7-3; D: -; CDR3: ASSLYPDSTDTQY
J: TRBJ1-4; V: TRBV30; D: -; CDR3: AWSVMEKLF
J: TRBJ2-4; V: TRBV19; D: -; CDR3: ASSIDPVGGASKNIQY
J: TRBJ2-6; V: TRBV6-6; D: -; CDR3: ASSLTGGSGANVLT
J: TRBJ1-5; V: TRBV4-3; D: -; CDR3: ASSQEGGRGNQPQH
J: TRBJ1-5; V: TRBV27; D: -; CDR3: ASSFRGSGQPQH
J: TRBJ1-2; V: TRBV7-9; D: -; CDR3: ASSLRGGYGYT
J: TRBJ2-3; V: TRBV18; D: -; CDR3: ASSPSYFDTQY
J: TRBJ1-1; V: TRBV7-6; D: -; CDR3: ASSLGRGEAF
J: TRBJ2-6; V: TRBV7-2; D: TRBD2; CDR3: ASSSRSAGAGANVLT
J: TRBJ2-1; V: TRBV2; D: -; CDR3: ASSRARGASSYNEQF
J: TRBJ1-5; V: TRBV4-1; D: TRBD1; CDR3: ARAIQGRQPQH
J: TRBJ1-5; V: TRBV5-3; D: -; CDR3: ARSSQAGSNQPQH
J: TRBJ2-7; V: TRBV9; D: TRBD1; CDR3: ASGEQGASPWNEQY